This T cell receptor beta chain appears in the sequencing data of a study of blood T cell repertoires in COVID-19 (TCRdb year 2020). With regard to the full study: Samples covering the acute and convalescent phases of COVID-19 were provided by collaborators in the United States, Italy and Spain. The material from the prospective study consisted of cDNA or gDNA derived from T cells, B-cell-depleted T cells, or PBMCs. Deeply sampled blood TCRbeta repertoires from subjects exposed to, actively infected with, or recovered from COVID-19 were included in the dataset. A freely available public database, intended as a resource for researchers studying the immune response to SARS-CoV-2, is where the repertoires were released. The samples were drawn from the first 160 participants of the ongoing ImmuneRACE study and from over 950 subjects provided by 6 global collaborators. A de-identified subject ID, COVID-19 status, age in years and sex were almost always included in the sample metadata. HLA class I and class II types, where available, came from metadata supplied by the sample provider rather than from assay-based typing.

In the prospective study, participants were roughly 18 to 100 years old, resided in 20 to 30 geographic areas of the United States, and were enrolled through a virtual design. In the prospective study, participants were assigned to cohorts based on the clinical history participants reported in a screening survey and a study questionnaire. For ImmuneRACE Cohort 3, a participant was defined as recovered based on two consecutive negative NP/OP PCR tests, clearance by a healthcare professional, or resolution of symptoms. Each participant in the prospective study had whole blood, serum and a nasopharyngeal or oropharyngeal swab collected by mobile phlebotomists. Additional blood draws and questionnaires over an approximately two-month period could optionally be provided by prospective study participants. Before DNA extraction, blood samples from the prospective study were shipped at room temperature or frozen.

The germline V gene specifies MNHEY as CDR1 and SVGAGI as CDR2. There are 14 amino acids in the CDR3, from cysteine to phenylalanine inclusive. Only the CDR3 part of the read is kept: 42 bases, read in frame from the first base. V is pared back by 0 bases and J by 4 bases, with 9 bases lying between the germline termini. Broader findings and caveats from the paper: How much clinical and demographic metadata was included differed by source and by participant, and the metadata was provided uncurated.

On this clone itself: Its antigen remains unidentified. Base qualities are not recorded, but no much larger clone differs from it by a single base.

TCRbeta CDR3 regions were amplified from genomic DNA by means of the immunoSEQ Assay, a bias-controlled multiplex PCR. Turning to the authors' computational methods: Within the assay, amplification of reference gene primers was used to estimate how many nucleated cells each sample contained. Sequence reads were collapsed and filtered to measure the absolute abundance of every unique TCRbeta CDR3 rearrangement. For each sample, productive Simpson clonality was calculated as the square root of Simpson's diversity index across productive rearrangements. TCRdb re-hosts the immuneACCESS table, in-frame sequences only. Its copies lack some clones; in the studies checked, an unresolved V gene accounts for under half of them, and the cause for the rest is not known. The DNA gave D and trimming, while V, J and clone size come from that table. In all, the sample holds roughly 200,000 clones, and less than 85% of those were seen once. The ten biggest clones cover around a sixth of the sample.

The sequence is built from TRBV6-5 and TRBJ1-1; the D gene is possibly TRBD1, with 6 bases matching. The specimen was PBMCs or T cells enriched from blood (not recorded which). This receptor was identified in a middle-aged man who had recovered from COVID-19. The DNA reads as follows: TGTGCCAGCAGTTACTCCCCGGACAGCACTGAAGCTTTCTTT. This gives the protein CASSYSPDSTEAFF.